This TCR beta chain stems from a study of spatial heterogeneity in lung cancer. Study-wide background: Matched bulk RNA-seq yielded a T cell transcriptional module score. Counts of TCR transcripts in tumor regions correlated strongly with that score. Findings and limits, study-wide: It was found that expanded intratumoral alpha and beta TCR counts tracked tumor mutation counts.

Time point noted: sample taken at primary tumor resection. Donation came from about 72 patients with untreated early-stage non-small cell lung cancer. Whole RNA, isolated from tumor, nontumor lung or frozen PBMC, was sequenced without prior sorting. This clonotype was seen at least ten times. Its target is unknown. Within a library made for alpha chains, this beta chain is off target, and its count is uninformative. MiXCR, applied by TCRdb to the 5' RACE reads, yields one record per CDR3 protein. The sample has 9,800 or so distinct CDR3 sequences; 6.3% are singletons. V was cut by 6 bases and J by 5 bases, with 9 bases left in between. This CDR3 has 12 residues. Per germline, CDR1 MNHNS and CDR2 SASEGT.

The chain uses TRBV6-1 and TRBJ2-3, with D unclear. The TCR was taken from a male donor with early-stage non-small cell lung cancer. Here the sequenced sample was lung tumor tissue, taken at surgery. CDR3 protein: CASRLALDTQYF. The CDR3 bases are TGTGCCAGCAGGCTTGCCTTAGATACGCAGTATTTT.